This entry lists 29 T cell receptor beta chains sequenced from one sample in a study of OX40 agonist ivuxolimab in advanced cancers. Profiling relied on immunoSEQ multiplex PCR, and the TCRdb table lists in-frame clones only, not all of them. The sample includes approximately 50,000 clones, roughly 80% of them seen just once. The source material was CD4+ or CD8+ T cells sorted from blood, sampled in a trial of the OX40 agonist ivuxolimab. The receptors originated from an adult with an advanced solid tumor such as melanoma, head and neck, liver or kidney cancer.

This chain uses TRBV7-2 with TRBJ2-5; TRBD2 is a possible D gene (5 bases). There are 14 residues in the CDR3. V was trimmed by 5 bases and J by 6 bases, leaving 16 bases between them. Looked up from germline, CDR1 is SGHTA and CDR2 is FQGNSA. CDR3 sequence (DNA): TGTGCCAGCAGCCTGGATGCGGGTTCAAAGACCCAGTACTTC. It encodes CASSLDAGSKTQYF.

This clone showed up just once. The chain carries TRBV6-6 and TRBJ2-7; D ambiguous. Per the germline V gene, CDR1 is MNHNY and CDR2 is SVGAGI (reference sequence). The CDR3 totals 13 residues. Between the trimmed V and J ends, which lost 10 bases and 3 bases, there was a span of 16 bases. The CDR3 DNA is TGTGCCACCCTAGGCAGGACGATCTACGAGCAGTACTTC. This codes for CATLGRTIYEQYF.

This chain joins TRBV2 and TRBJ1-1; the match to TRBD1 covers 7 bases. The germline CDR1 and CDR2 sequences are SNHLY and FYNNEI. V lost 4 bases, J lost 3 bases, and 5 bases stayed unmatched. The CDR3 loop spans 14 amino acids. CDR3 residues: CASSATGLDTEAFF. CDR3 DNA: TGTGCCAGCAGTGCGACAGGGTTGGACACTGAAGCTTTCTTT.

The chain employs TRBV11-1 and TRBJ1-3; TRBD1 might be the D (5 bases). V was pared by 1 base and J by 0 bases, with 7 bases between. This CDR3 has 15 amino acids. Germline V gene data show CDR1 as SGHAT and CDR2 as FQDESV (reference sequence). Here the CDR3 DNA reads TGTGCCAGCAGCTTAGTCCAGGGCTCTGGAAACACCATATATTTT. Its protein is CASSLVQGSGNTIYF.

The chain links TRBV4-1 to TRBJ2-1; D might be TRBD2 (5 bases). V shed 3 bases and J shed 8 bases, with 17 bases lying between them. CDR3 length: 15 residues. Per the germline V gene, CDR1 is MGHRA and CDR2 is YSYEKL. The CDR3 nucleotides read TGCGCCAGCAGCCAGAAGGTGGGGAGCTGGGATGAGCAGTTCTTC. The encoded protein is CASSQKVGSWDEQFF.

The CDR3 DNA reads TGTGCCAGCTCGATATCGGTAGGGTTTAGCACAGATACGCAGTATTTT. Residues: CASSISVGFSTDTQYF. The V gene is TRBV18, the J gene TRBJ2-3; D is undetermined. Germline V gene data show CDR1 as KGHSH and CDR2 as LQKENI. V was cut by 6 bases and J by 0 bases, with 16 bases left in between. The CDR3 loop spans 16 amino acids.

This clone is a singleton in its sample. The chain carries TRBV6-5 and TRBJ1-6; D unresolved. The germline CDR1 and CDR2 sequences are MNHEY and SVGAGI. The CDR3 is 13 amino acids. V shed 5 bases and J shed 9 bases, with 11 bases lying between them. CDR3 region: CASSPFNLSPLHF. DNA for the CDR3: TGTGCCAGCAGTCCTTTTAACCTTTCACCCCTCCACTTT.

CDR3 nucleotides: TGCGCCAGCAGCTTCGACAGTGGGGTGGCCGGGGAGCTGTTTTTT. It is translated as CASSFDSGVAGELFF. The V and J genes are TRBV5-1 and TRBJ2-2; possible D gene TRBD1, 5 bases. CDR1 is SGHRS, CDR2 YFSETQ, per germline. The V gene lost 2 bases and the J gene lost 6 bases, with 14 bases spanning the gap. This CDR3 region has 15 residues.

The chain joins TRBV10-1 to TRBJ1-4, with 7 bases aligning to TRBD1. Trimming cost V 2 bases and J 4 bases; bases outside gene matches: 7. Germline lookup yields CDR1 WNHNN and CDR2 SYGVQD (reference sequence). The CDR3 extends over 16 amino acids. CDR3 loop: CASSESRGRLNEKLFF. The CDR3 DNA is TGCGCCAGCAGTGAGAGTAGGGGGCGCCTTAATGAAAAACTGTTTTTT.

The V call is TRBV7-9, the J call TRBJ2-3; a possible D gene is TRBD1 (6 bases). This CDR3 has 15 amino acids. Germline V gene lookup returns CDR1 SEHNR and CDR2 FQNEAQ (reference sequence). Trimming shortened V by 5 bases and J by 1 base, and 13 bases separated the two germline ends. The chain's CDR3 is CASSRWDTGTDTQYF. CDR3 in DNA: TGTGCCAGCAGCCGATGGGACACAGGCACAGATACGCAGTATTTT.

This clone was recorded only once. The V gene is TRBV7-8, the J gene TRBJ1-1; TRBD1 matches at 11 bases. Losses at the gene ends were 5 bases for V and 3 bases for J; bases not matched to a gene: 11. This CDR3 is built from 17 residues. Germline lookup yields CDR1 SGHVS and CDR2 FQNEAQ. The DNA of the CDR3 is TGTGCCAGCAGCCCTTGGACAGGGGGCCCCGGGGACACTGAAGCTTTCTTT. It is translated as CASSPWTGGPGDTEAFF. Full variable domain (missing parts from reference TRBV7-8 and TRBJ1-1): GAGVSQSPRYKVAKRGQDVALRCDPISGHVSLFWYQQALGQGPEFLTYFQNEAQLDKSGLPSDRFFAERPEGSVSTLKIQRTQQEDSAVYLCASSPWTGGPGDTEAFFGQGTRLTVV.

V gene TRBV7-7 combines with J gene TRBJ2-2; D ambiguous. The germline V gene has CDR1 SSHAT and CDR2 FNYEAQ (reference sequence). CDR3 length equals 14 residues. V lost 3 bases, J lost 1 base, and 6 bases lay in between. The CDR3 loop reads CASSFSRNTGELFF. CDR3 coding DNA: TGTGCCAGCAGCTTCTCCAGGAACACCGGGGAGCTGTTTTTT. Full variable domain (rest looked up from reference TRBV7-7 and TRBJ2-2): GAGVSQSPRYKVTKRGQDVTLRCDPISSHATLYWYQQALGQGPEFLTYFNYEAQPDKSGLPSDRFSAERPEGSISTLTIQRTEQRDSAMYRCASSFSRNTGELFFGEGSRLTVL.

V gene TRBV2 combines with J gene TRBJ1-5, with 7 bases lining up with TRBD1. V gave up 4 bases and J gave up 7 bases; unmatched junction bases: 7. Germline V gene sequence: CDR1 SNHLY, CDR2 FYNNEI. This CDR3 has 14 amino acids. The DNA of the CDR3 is TGTGCCAGCAGTGGAGTAGGGGGCGAACAGCCCCAGCATTTT. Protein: CASSGVGGEQPQHF.

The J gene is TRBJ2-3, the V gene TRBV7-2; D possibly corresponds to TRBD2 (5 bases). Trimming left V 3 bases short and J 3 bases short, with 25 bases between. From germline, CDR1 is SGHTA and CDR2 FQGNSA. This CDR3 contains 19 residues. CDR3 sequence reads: CASSLAYNGLDPGTDTQYF. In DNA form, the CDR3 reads TGTGCCAGCAGCTTGGCATATAACGGTCTTGACCCGGGGACAGATACGCAGTATTTT.

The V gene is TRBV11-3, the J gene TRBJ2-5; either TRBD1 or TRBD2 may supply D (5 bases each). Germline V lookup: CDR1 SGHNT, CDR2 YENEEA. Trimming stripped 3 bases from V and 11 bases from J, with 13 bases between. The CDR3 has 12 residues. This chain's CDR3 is CASSLRGGAQYF. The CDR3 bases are TGTGCCAGCAGCTTGCGTGGGGGAGCGCAGTACTTC.

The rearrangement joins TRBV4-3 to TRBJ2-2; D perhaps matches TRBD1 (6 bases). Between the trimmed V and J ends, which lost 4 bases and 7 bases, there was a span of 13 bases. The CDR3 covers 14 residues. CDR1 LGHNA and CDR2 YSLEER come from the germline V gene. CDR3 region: CASSLIQGNGELFF. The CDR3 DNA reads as TGCGCCAGCAGCCTAATACAGGGAAACGGGGAGCTGTTTTTT.

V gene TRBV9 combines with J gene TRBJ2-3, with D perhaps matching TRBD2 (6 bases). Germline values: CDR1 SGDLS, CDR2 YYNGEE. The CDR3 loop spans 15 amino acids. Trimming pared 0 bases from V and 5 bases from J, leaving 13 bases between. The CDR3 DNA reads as TGTGCCAGCAGCGTAGGTAGCGGTCGCGGAGATACGCAGTATTTT. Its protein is CASSVGSGRGDTQYF.

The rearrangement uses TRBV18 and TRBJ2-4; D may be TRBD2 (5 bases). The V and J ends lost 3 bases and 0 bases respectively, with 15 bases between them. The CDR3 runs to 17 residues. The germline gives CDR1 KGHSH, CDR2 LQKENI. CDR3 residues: CASSPNLGGLAKNIQYF. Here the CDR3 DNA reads TGTGCCAGCTCACCGAATCTAGGAGGTCTAGCCAAAAACATTCAGTACTTC.

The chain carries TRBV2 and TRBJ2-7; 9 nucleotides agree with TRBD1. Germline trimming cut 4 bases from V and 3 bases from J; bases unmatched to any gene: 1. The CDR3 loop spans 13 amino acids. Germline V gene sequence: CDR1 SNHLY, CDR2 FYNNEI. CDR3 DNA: TGTGCCAGCAGTGGGGACAGGGACTACGAGCAGTACTTC. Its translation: CASSGDRDYEQYF.

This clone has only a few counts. CDR3 amino acids: CASSVGQTYEQYF. As DNA, the CDR3 is TGTGCCAGCAGCGTCGGGCAAACCTACGAGCAGTACTTC. The chain is built from TRBV9 and TRBJ2-7; D is ambiguous. Trimming shortened V by 2 bases and J by 2 bases, and 8 bases separated the two germline ends. This CDR3 region has 13 residues. CDR1 is SGDLS and CDR2 is YYNGEE in the germline V gene.

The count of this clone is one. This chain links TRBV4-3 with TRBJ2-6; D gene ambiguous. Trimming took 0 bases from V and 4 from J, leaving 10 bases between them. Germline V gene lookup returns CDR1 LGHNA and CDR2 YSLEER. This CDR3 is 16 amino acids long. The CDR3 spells CASSQDDTVGANVLTF. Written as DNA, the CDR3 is TGCGCCAGCAGCCAAGACGACACCGTGGGGGCCAACGTCCTGACTTTC.

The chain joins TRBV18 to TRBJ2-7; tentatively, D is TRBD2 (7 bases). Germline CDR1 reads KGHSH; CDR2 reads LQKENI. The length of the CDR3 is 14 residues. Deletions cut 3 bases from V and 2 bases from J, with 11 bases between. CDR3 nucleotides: TGTGCCAGCTCACCCGGGGGGACACCCTACGAGCAGTACTTC. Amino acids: CASSPGGTPYEQYF.

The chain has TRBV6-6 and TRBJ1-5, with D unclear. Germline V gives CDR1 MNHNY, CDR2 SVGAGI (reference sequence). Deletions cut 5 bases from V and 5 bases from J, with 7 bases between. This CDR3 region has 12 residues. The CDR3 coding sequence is TGTGCCAGCAGTCCCCAGCATCAGCCCCAGCATTTT. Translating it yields CASSPQHQPQHF.

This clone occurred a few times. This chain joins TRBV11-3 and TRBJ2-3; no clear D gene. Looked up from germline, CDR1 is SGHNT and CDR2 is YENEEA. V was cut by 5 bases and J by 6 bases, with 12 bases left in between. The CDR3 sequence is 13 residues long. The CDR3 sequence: CASSLLSTDTQYF. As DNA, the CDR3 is TGTGCCAGCAGCCTACTCTCCACGGATACGCAGTATTTT.

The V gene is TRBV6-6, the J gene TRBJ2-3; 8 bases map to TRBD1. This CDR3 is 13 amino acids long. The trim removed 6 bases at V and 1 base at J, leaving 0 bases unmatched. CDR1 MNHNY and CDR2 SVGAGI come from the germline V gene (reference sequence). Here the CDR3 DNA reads TGTGCCAGCAGGGGACAGGGCACAGATACGCAGTATTTT. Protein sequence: CASRGQGTDTQYF.

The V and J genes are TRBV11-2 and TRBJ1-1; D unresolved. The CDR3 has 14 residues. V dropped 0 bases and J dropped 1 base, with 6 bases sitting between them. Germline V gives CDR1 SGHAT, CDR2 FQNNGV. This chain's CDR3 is CASSLDLANTEAFF. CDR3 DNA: TGTGCCAGCAGCTTAGATCTTGCGAACACTGAAGCTTTCTTT.

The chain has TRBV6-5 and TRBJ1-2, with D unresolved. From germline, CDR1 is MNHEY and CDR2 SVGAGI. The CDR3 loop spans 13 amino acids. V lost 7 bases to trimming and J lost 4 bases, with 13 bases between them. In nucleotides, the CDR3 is TGTGCCAGCACTAACCCAGGACCCTATGGCTACACCTTC. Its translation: CASTNPGPYGYTF.

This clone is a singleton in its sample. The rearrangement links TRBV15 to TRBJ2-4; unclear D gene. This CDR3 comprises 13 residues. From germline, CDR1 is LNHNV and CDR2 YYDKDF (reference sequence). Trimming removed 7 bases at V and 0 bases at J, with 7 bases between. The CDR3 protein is CATKGLAKNIQYF. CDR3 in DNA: TGTGCCACCAAGGGTCTAGCCAAAAACATTCAGTACTTC.

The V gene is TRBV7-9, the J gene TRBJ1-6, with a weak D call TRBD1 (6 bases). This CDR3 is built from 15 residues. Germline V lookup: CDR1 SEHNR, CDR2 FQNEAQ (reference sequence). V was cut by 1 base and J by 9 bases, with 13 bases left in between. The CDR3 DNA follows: TGTGCCAGCAGCTTAGTTGGACAGATTGGTTCACCCCTCCACTTT. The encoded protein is CASSLVGQIGSPLHF.